These T cell receptor beta chains were read from a single sample in a study of human thymus T cells. Libraries were prepared by immunoSEQ multiplex PCR; TCRdb keeps only in-frame clonotypes and omits some of them. The sample lists some 50,000 clones; approximately 95% were seen once. Source material: blood. The source of these receptors is a girl in the first two years of life with a congenital heart defect but otherwise immunologically healthy. CDR3s include the opening cysteine and the closing phenylalanine or tryptophan. The D gene is left open where the match is weak. Only some rows state a clone size, as once, few, many or a class for expanded clones.

V	size	J	D	CDR3	DNA
TRBV19	NA	TRBJ2-1	TRBD1	CASSSGQGYHNEQFF	TGTGCCAGTAGTTCCGGACAGGGCTATCACAATGAGCAGTTCTTC
TRBV7-3	NA	TRBJ2-5	TRBD2	CASSRSSGRGETQYF	TGTGCCAGCAGCAGGTCTAGCGGGAGGGGAGAGACCCAGTACTTC
TRBV18	once	TRBJ2-7	NA	CASSQQGLTYEQYF	TGTGCCAGCTCACAACAGGGCCTGACCTACGAGCAGTACTTC
TRBV20-1	NA	TRBJ1-2	TRBD1	CATGWVGGYTF	TGCGCGACAGGGTGGGTGGGTGGCTACACCTTC
TRBV5-1	NA	TRBJ2-7	NA	CASSSRDFPYEQYF	TGCGCCAGCAGCTCCCGGGACTTCCCCTACGAGCAGTACTTC
TRBV21-1	NA	TRBJ1-5	NA	CASSRKSGGNQPQHF	TGTGCCAGCAGCCGCAAGTCGGGGGGCAATCAGCCCCAGCATTTT
TRBV2	few	TRBJ1-1	TRBD1	CASSPFGQGNTEAFF	TGTGCCAGCAGTCCATTCGGACAGGGGAACACTGAAGCTTTCTTT
TRBV27	NA	TRBJ1-4	TRBD1	CASSSTGTTNEKLFF	TGTGCCAGCAGTTCGACAGGGACAACTAATGAAAAACTGTTTTTT
TRBV4-1	once	TRBJ2-3	TRBD2	CASSQDFVAGPTDTQYF	TGCGCCAGCAGCCAAGACTTTGTAGCGGGCCCAACAGATACGCAGTATTTT
TRBV9	NA	TRBJ2-3	TRBD2	CASSVGLAGVQDTQYF	TGTGCCAGCAGCGTAGGGCTAGCGGGAGTTCAAGATACGCAGTATTTT
TRBV7-2	once	TRBJ2-5	NA	CASSPRMGGGTQYF	TGTGCCAGCAGCCCCCGCATGGGGGGAGGGACCCAGTACTTC
TRBV5-1	NA	TRBJ2-7	NA	CASSLDGFYEQYF	TGCGCCAGCAGCTTGGACGGCTTCTACGAGCAGTACTTC
TRBV6-6	NA	TRBJ2-7	TRBD2	CASSYAGTTYEQYF	TGTGCCAGCAGTTACGCCGGGACTACCTACGAGCAGTACTTC
TRBV27	NA	TRBJ2-7	TRBD2	CASSRRGSPGLSNF	TGTGCCAGCAGTCGAAGGGGCTCGCCGGGACTATCGAACTTC
TRBV7-9	NA	TRBJ2-1	NA	CASSLVGGHEQFF	TGTGCCAGCAGCTTAGTTGGGGGGCATGAGCAGTTCTTC
TRBV28	NA	TRBJ1-2	TRBD1	CASSNPDRGNYGYTF	TGTGCCAGCAGTAACCCTGACAGGGGGAACTATGGCTACACCTTC
TRBV7-3	NA	TRBJ2-5	NA	CASSLRPRGQETQYF	TGTGCCAGCAGCTTACGTCCCAGGGGCCAAGAGACCCAGTACTTC
TRBV4-2	few	TRBJ2-3	TRBD2	CASSSGRGHTDTQYF	TGTGCCAGCAGCAGCGGGAGAGGACACACAGATACGCAGTATTTT
TRBV14	NA	TRBJ2-5	TRBD2	CASSKWTSGRLVLGETQYF	TGTGCCAGCAGCAAGTGGACTAGCGGGCGCCTGGTACTCGGAGAGACCCAGTACTTC
TRBV29-1	NA	TRBJ2-7	NA	CSVVIASLAYEQYF	TGCAGCGTTGTAATCGCTTCCCTTGCCTACGAGCAGTACTTC
TRBV5-1	once	TRBJ2-4	NA	CASSPGAKNIQYF	TGCGCCAGCAGCCCCGGGGCCAAAAACATTCAGTACTTC
TRBV9	NA	TRBJ2-3	NA	CASSLRTGIEDTQYF	TGTGCCAGCAGCCTCCGTACGGGGATCGAAGATACGCAGTATTTT
TRBV7-2	NA	TRBJ1-2	NA	CASSPKGQGAVYGYTF	TGTGCCAGCAGCCCAAAGGGGCAGGGAGCAGTGTATGGCTACACCTTC